This TCR beta chain was captured in a study of blood T cell repertoires in COVID-19. The wider study: Collection of acute and convalescent COVID-19 samples took place in the United States, Italy and Spain.

Under the authors' procedure: Amplification of reference gene primers was used by the study to estimate nucleated cell counts. Measured with immunoSEQ multiplex PCR; TCRdb has only the in-frame clones, and not every one. That table furnishes V, J and clone size, whereas the DNA furnished D and trimming. The table includes about 140,000 clones, about 85% detected once. The CDR3 has 16 residues. Germline values: CDR1 LNHDA, CDR2 SQIVND (reference sequence). The V end lost 5 bases, the J end lost 0 bases, and 16 bases lay between the germline ends. Patients at the Seattle site were enrolled during active infection and followed longitudinally.

The receptor's source is a human donor with COVID-19, enrolled during active disease. The donor label of this sample is uncertain. V and J are TRBV19 and TRBJ1-2; a possible D gene is TRBD1 (6 bases). The sequenced material came from peripheral blood. CDR3 bases: TGTGCCAGTAGTTCCACAGGGCGCCCTACTAACTATGGCTACACCTTC. Translating gives CASSSTGRPTNYGYTF.